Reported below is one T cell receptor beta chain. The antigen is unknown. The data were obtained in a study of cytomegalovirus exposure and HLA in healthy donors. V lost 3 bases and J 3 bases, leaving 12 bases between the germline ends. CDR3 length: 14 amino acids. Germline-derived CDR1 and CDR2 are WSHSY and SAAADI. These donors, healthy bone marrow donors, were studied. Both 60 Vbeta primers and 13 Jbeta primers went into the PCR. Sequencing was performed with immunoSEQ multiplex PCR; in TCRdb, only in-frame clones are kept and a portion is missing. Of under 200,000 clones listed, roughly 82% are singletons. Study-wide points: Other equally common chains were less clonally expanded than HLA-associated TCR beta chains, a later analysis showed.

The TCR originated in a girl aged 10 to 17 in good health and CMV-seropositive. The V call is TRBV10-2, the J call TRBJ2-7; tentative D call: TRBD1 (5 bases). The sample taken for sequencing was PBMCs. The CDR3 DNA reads TGCGCCAGCAGTGAAGTTTGGGGCAACTACGAGCAGTACTTC. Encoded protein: CASSEVWGNYEQYF.